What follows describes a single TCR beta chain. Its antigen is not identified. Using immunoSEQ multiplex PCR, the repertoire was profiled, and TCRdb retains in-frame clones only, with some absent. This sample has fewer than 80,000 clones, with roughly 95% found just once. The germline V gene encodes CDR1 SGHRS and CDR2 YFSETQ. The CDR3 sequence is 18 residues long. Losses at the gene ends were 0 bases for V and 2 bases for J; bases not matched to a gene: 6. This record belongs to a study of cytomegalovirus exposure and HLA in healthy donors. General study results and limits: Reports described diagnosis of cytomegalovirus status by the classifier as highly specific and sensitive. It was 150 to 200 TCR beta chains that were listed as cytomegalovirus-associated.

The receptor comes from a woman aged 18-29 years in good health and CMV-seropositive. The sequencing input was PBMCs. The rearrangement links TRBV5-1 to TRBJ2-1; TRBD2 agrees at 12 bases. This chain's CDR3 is CASSLAFGLAGTYNEQFF. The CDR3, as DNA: TGCGCCAGCAGCTTGGCCTTCGGACTAGCGGGAACCTACAATGAGCAGTTCTTC.